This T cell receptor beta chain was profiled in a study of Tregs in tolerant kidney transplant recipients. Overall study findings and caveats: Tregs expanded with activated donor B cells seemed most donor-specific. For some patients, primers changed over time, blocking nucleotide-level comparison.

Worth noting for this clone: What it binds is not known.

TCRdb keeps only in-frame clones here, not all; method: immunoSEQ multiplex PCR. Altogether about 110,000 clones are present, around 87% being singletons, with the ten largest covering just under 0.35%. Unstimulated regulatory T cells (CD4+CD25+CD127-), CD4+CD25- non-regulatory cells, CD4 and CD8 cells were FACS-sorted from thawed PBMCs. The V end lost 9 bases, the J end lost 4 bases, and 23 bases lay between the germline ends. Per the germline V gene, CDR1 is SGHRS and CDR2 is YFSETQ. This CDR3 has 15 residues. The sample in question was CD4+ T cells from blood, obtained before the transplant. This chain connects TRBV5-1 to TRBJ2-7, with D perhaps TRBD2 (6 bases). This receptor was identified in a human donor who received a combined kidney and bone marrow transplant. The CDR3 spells CATAPQGGVGYEQYF. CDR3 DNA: TGCGCCACCGCACCCCAGGGCGGGGTTGGGTACGAGCAGTACTTC.